Each of the 10 T cell receptor beta chains below was sequenced from the same sample in a study of blood T cells in healthy people across ages. The second PCR ran about 6 to 11 cycles with a sample-barcoded 5' primer and J-beta primers. From the 5' RACE reads, TCRdb called clonotypes with MiXCR, one entry per CDR3 protein. The sample gives around 1,500,000 distinct CDR3 sequences, approximately 42% of which show up once; approximately 7.9% is in the top ten. Sequencing was carried out using blood. These TCRs come from a woman younger than 30 in good health.

At least ten counts were recorded for this clonotype. The chain has TRBV10-3 and TRBJ2-1; 10 positions match TRBD2. Germline trimming cut 6 bases from V and 8 bases from J; bases unmatched to any gene: 1. This CDR3 has 12 amino acids. Per the germline V gene, CDR1 is ENHRY and CDR2 is SYGVKD. Here the CDR3 reads CAIRGTSDEQFF. CDR3 nucleotides: TGTGCCATCAGGGGGACTAGCGATGAGCAGTTCTTC.

The V gene is TRBV11-2, the J gene TRBJ2-4; D unclear. Trimming cost V 0 bases and J 6 bases, with 15 bases left between them. Germline values: CDR1 SGHAT, CDR2 FQNNGV. The CDR3 sequence is 16 residues long. This CDR3 reads CASSLDQDRGGNIQYF. In DNA, the CDR3 is TGTGCCAGCAGCTTAGATCAGGACCGAGGCGGAAACATTCAGTACTTC.

This clonotype was seen more than once but under ten times. This chain connects TRBV20-1 to TRBJ2-7, with no clear D. With 3 bases removed from V and 6 bases from J, the gap between germline ends came to 18 bases. There are 14 residues in the CDR3. Germline-derived CDR1 and CDR2 are DFQATT and SNEGSKA (reference sequence). The CDR3 sequence is CSASRNTVAGEQYF. The CDR3 DNA is TGCAGTGCTAGTCGCAACACAGTGGCAGGCGAGCAGTACTTC.

V and J are TRBV9 and TRBJ2-1; TRBD2 aligns across 9 bases. CDR1 is SGDLS and CDR2 is YYNGEE in the germline V gene. V lost 0 bases, J lost 9 bases, and 4 bases stayed unmatched. This CDR3 is built from 14 residues. The CDR3 is CASSVGGGAVEQFF. CDR3 nucleotide sequence: TGTGCCAGCAGCGTAGGCGGGGGGGCCGTTGAGCAGTTCTTC.

This clonotype was counted many times. This chain joins TRBV7-9 and TRBJ2-7, with D hard to call. Per the germline V gene, CDR1 is SEHNR and CDR2 is FQNEAQ (reference sequence). This CDR3 region has 13 residues. V dropped 0 bases and J dropped 4 bases, with 7 bases sitting between them. CDR3 residues: CASSLAPEYEQYF. CDR3 nucleotide sequence: TGTGCCAGCAGCTTAGCGCCCGAGTACGAGCAGTACTTC. The entire variable domain, with the rest obtained from reference TRBV7-9 and TRBJ2-7, is as follows: DTGVSQNPRHKITKRGQNVTFRCDPISEHNRLYWYRQTLGQGPEFLTYFQNEAQLEKSRLLSDRFSAERPKGSFSTLEIQRTEQGDSAMYLCASSLAPEYEQYFGPGTRLTVT.

This sequence joins TRBV11-2 and TRBJ2-5; TRBD2 aligns across 7 bases. The tail of the sequence fits TRBJ2-7 better, so the J call may be wrong. The CDR3 totals 15 residues. The germline gives CDR1 SGHAT, CDR2 FQNNGV. This chain's CDR3 is CASSLRHLGGSEQYF. The DNA of the CDR3 is TGTGCCAGCAGCTTACGCCATCTTGGCGGGAGCGAGCAGTACTTC.

The chain carries TRBV4-1 and TRBJ1-2; D gene ambiguous. The ends were cut back, 4 bases at V and 3 bases at J, with 15 bases in the middle. The CDR3 is 15 amino acids. Germline V gene data show CDR1 as MGHRA and CDR2 as YSYEKL. The CDR3 region is CASSLETPSDYGYTF. The CDR3 coding sequence is TGCGCCAGCAGCCTCGAGACACCCTCGGACTATGGCTACACCTTC.

The chain employs TRBV29-1 and TRBJ2-3; 7 bases line up with TRBD2. This CDR3 has 15 residues. The trim removed 4 bases at V and 3 bases at J, leaving 10 bases unmatched. From germline, CDR1 is SQVTM and CDR2 ANQGSEA. Written as DNA, the CDR3 is TGCAGCGTTGTTAAAGAGCGGGGTTGGACAGATACGCAGTATTTT. It is translated as CSVVKERGWTDTQYF.

This chain uses TRBV6-2 or TRBV6-3 with TRBJ1-4, with unresolved D. The CDR3 is 12 amino acids. V was trimmed by 8 bases and J by 8 bases, leaving 12 bases between them. Germline V CDR1 and CDR2: MNHEY, SVGEGT. The CDR3 nucleotides are TGTGCCAGCGGAGTCCGACGGGAAAAACTGTTTTTT. Protein sequence: CASGVRREKLFF.

The chain has TRBV30 and TRBJ1-2; TRBD1 matches 12 bases. Germline V gives CDR1 GTSNPN, CDR2 SVGIG (reference sequence). The V gene end was trimmed by 8 bases and the J gene end by 7 bases; junction bases not matched to a gene: 8. The CDR3 totals 13 residues. The CDR3 loop is CARPGQGAIGYTF. The CDR3 nucleotides are TGTGCCAGACCGGGACAGGGGGCGATTGGCTACACCTTC.